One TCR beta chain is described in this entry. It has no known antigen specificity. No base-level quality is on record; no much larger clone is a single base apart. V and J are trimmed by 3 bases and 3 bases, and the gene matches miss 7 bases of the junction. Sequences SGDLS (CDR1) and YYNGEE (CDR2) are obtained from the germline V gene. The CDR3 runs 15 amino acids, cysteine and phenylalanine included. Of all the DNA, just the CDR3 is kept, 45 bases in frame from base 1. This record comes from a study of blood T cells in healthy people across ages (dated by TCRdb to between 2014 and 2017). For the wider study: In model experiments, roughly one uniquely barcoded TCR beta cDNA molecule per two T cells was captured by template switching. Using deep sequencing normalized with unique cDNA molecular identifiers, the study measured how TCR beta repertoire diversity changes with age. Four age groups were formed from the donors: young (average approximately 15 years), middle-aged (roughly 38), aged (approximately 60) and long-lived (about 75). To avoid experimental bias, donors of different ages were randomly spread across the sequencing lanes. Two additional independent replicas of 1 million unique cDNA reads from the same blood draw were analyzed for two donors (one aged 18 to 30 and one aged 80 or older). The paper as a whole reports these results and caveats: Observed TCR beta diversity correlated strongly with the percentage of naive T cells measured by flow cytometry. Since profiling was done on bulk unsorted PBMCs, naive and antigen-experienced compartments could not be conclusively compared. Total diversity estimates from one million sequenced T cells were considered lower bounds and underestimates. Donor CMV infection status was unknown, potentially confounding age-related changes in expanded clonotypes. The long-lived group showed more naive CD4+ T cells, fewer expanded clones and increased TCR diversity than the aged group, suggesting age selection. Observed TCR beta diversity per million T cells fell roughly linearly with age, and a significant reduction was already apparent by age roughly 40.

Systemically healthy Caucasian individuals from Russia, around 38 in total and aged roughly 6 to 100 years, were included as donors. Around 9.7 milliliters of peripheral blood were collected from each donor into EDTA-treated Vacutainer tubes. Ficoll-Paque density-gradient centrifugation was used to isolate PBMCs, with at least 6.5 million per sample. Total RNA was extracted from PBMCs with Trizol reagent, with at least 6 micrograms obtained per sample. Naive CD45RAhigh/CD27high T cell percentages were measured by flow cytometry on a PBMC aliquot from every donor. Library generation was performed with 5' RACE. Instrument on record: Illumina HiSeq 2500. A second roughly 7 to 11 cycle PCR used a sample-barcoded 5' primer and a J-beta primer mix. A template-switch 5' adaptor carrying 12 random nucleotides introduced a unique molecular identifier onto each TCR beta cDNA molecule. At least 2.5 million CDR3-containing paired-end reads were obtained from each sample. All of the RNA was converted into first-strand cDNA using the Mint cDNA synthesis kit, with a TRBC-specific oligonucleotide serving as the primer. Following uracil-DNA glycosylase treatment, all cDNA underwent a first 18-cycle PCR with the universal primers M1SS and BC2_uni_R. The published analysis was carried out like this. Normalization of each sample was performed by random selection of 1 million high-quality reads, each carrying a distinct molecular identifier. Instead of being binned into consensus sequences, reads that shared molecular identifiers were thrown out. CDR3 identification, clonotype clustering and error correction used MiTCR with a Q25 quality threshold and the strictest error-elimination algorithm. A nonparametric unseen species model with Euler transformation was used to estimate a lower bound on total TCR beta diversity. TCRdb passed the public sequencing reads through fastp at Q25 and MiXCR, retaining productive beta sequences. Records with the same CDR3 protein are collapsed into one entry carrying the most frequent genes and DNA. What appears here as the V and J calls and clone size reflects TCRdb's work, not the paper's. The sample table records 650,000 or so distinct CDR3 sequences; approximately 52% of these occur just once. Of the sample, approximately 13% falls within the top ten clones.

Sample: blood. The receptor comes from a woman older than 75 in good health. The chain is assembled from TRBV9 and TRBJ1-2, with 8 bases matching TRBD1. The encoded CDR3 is CASSAAGQGHYGYTF. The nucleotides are TGTGCCAGCAGCGCCGCCGGACAGGGTCACTATGGCTACACCTTC.